The clone carrying this T cell receptor (beta chain) was seen a handful of times. The antigen remains unidentified. Investigators separated out CD4+ T cells once approximately 9 days of culture had passed. Cultures got half-medium changes with IL-2 on days 3 and 7. Assay: immunoSEQ multiplex PCR; the TCRdb copy retains only in-frame clones and omits some. This sample yields 45,000 or so clones, of which 74% are seen a single time; more than 6.5% belongs to the top ten. The data derive from a study of vaccination effects on CD4 cells after COVID-19. Study at large: Viral peptide pools were used in the ViraFEST assay to expand antigen-specific CD4+ T cells, and sequencing came afterward. Vaccination followed sampling of two convalescent patients by 16 days and one week respectively. Regarding the study as a whole: Vaccine-induced new clones formed most post-vaccine spike-reactive clones in convalescents.

Trimming took 4 bases from V and 5 from J, leaving 15 bases between them. CDR1 is KGHDR and CDR2 is SFDVKD in the germline V gene. CDR3 size: 15 residues. The TCR was taken from a human donor who had a prior SARS-CoV-2 infection. This chain links TRBV24-1 with TRBJ2-3; D gene uncertain. This sample comprised CD4+ T cells from PBMCs cultured without peptide, obtained before COVID-19 vaccination. The CDR3 nucleotides are TGTGCCACCAGTGACAGAGGATCCAGAGGAGATACGCAGTATTTT. It translates to CATSDRGSRGDTQYF.